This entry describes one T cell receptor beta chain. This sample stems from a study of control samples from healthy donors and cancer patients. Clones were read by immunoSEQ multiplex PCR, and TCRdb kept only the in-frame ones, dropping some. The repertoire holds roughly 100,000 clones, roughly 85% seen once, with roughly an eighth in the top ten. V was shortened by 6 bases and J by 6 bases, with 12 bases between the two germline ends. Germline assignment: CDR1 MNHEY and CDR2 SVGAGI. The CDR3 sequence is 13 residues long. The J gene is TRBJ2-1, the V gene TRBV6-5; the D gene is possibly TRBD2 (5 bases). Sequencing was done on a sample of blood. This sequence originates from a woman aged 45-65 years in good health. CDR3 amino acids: CASSANAGNEQFF. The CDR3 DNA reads TGTGCCAGCAGCGCCAACGCGGGCAATGAGCAGTTCTTC.